This T cell receptor (beta chain) was obtained from a study of blood T cell repertoires in COVID-19. On the study more broadly: From the United States, Italy and Spain came samples of acute and convalescent COVID-19. T cells, B-cell-depleted T cells, or PBMCs supplied cDNA or gDNA.

This clone is a singleton in its sample. Per the authors' pipeline: Reference gene primers were amplified, and this amplification served to estimate nucleated cell counts. Repertoires were generated with immunoSEQ multiplex PCR, while TCRdb's copy carries only in-frame clones and drops some. V, J and clone size derive from that table, while D and trimming were established from the DNA sequence. The table lists about 50,000 clones, 83% of them singletons, with 16% in the top ten. The TCR was taken from a man in his forties or fifties with acute or convalescent COVID-19. Sequencing used peripheral blood.

The CDR3 sequence: CASSLGGQGVRNQPQHF. The CDR3 DNA reads TGTGCCAGCAGCTTGGGGGGACAGGGTGTGCGCAATCAGCCCCAGCATTTT. The chain couples TRBV11-2 to TRBJ1-5; 9 bases agree with TRBD1. J lost 2 bases, V lost 3 bases, and 8 bases had no gene match. CDR1 and CDR2 from the germline V gene are SGHAT and FQNNGV. The CDR3 length is 17 residues. Combining the CDR3 with reference TRBV11-2 and TRBJ1-5 gives the whole variable domain EAGVAQSPRYKIIEKRQSVAFWCNPISGHATLYWYQQILGQGPKLLIQFQNNGVVDDSQLPKDRFSAERLKGVDSTLKIQPAKLEDSAVYLCASSLGGQGVRNQPQHFGDGTRLSIL.